These 27 T cell receptor beta chains were all obtained from the same sample, sequenced in a study of T-cell reconstitution after alpha-beta-depleted transplantation in children. The library targeted TCRbeta and was prepared with unique molecular identifiers. MiXCR, applied by TCRdb to the PCR reads, yields one record per CDR3 protein. Here the sample spans roughly 610,000 distinct CDR3 sequences, under 12% being singletons. Sequences were derived from PBMCs from the stem cell graft donor, sampled from the stem cell graft. These receptors were taken from a human donor who donated a stem cell graft to a child with acute myeloid leukemia.

This clonotype was detected only a few times. CDR3 DNA sequence: TGTGCCAGCAGCCCAAAAAGACTAGCGGGTGGAGGGTCCTACAATGAGCAGTTCTTC. This sequence encodes CASSPKRLAGGGSYNEQFF. This sequence joins TRBV14 and TRBJ2-1, with TRBD2 matching 10 bases. The CDR3 sequence is 19 residues long. V trimming: 4 bases; J trimming: 1 base; junction bases outside the gene matches: 13. The germline CDR1 and CDR2 sequences are SGHDN and FVKESK.

This rearrangement joins TRBV28 to TRBJ2-7; TRBD1 matches at 10 bases. This CDR3 is built from 15 residues. Germline V lookup: CDR1 MDHEN, CDR2 SYDVKM. With V trimmed by 7 bases and J by 1 base, 7 bases remained unmatched. The CDR3: CASTLRDRGSYEQYF. CDR3 coding DNA: TGTGCCAGCACCCTCCGGGACAGGGGTTCCTACGAGCAGTACTTC. Using reference TRBV28 and TRBJ2-7 for the parts outside the CDR3, the full variable domain is DVKVTQSSRYLVKRTGEKVFLECVQDMDHENMFWYRQDPGLGLRLIYFSYDVKMKEKGDIPEGYSVSREKKERFSLILESASTNQTSMYLCASTLRDRGSYEQYFGPGTRLTVT.

This clonotype was seen ten or more times. This chain links TRBV7-8 with TRBJ2-1; TRBD1 matches at 8 bases. Trimming took 6 bases from V and 7 from J; bases not matched to a gene: 8. The CDR3 loop spans 14 amino acids. The germline V gene encodes CDR1 SGHVS and CDR2 FQNEAQ. The CDR3 here is CASSLDRVENEQFF. DNA of the CDR3: TGTGCCAGCAGTTTGGACAGGGTGGAGAATGAGCAGTTCTTC.

CDR3 nucleotides: TGTGCCAGCAGCTTACTGTCTAACACTGAAGCTTTCTTT. This encodes CASSLLSNTEAFF. The V gene is TRBV7-2, the J gene TRBJ1-1; D is undetermined. V was shortened by 2 bases and J by 2 bases, with 6 bases between the two germline ends. The CDR3 totals 13 residues. Per germline, CDR1 SGHTA and CDR2 FQGNSA.

This clonotype showed up just a few times. The genes are TRBV10-3 and TRBJ2-3, with D unclear. Trimming took 4 bases from V and 6 from J, leaving 14 bases between them. The CDR3 is made up of 14 amino acids. Germline CDR1 is ENHRY and CDR2 is SYGVKD. The CDR3 spells CAISGSTDADTQYF. Here the CDR3 DNA reads TGTGCCATCAGTGGGTCTACTGACGCTGATACGCAGTATTTT.

This clonotype has only a few counts. CDR3 sequence (DNA): TGTGCCAGCAGCCTGAGGACCCCTAATGAGCAGTTCTTC. As protein: CASSLRTPNEQFF. This rearrangement joins TRBV4-2 to TRBJ2-1; D gene unclear. V gave up 4 bases and J gave up 7 bases, with 11 bases separating them. There are 13 residues in the CDR3. The germline V gene encodes CDR1 LGHNA and CDR2 YNFKEQ.

This clonotype was seen many times. One end of the junction is discordant with germline, which a read error may explain. This rearrangement joins TRBV5-1 to TRBJ1-5; 9 bases agree with TRBD1. The CDR3 length is 15 residues. Germline loops: CDR1 SGHRS, CDR2 YFSETQ. CDR3 amino acids: CASSLDRGSNQPQHF. The CDR3 nucleotides are TGTGCCAGCAGCTTGGACAGGGGCAGCAATCAGCCCCAGCATTTT.

There are a few counts of this clonotype. This rearrangement joins TRBV6-2 or TRBV6-3 to TRBJ1-2; D possibly corresponds to TRBD1 (5 bases). CDR1 and CDR2 from the germline V gene are MNHEY and SVGEGT. Trimming took 5 bases from V and 3 from J, leaving 13 bases between them. CDR3 size: 14 residues. This CDR3 is CASSGQTAHYGYTF. For the CDR3, the DNA is TGTGCCAGCAGTGGTCAGACAGCCCACTATGGCTACACCTTC.

The chain has TRBV4-3 and TRBJ2-3, with 9 bases fitting TRBD2. Germline V gene lookup returns CDR1 LGHNA and CDR2 YSLEER. This CDR3 is 16 amino acids long. After removal of 0 bases from V and 3 bases from J, the junction contained 4 bases not matched to a gene. This chain's CDR3 is CASSQDIAGGTDTQYF. Here the CDR3 DNA reads TGCGCCAGCAGCCAAGATATCGCGGGAGGGACAGATACGCAGTATTTT.

In this sample, this clonotype turned up many times. The V and J genes are TRBV20-1 and TRBJ2-7; weak D call: TRBD2 (5 bases). Trimming took 1 base from V and 6 from J, leaving 16 bases between them. The CDR3 length is 14 residues. Germline CDR1 DFQATT, CDR2 SNEGSKA (reference sequence). CDR3 sequence (DNA): TGCAGTGCTAGAGCCCCCGTCTTAGGAGGCGAGCAGTACTTC. Its translation: CSARAPVLGGEQYF.

The genes are TRBV7-2 and TRBJ2-5, with TRBD2 matching 7 bases. From germline, CDR1 is SGHTA and CDR2 FQGNSA. The J segment lost 7 bases and the V segment lost 5 bases, leaving 7 bases of the junction unmatched. The length of the CDR3 is 13 residues. The CDR3 protein is CASSRQTSPTQYF. The CDR3 DNA follows: TGTGCCAGCAGCCGCCAGACTAGCCCGACCCAGTACTTC.

This chain links TRBV11-2 with TRBJ1-6; no firm D call. Per germline, CDR1 SGHAT and CDR2 FQNNGV. The germline V and J ends were trimmed by 1 base and 11 bases, with 3 bases remaining between them. The CDR3 loop spans 11 amino acids. CDR3 bases: TGTGCCAGCAGCTTAGGGGCACCCCTCCACTTT. Amino acids: CASSLGAPLHF.

This clonotype came up a few times. The V gene is TRBV20-1, the J gene TRBJ2-6; TRBD2 is a possible D gene (6 bases). The germline gives CDR1 DFQATT, CDR2 SNEGSKA (reference sequence). The CDR3 sequence is 14 residues long. Deletions cut 6 bases from V and 4 bases from J, with 13 bases between. The CDR3 nucleotides are TGCAGTGCCGGGACTGCCCTGGGGGCCAACGTCCTGACTTTC. Protein: CSAGTALGANVLTF.

This clonotype was detected only a few times. J is TRBJ2-3 and V is TRBV29-1; D is tentatively TRBD1 or TRBD2 (6 bases each). Trimming removed 4 bases from V and 4 bases from J, with 12 bases in between. CDR3 length: 13 residues. Germline values: CDR1 SQVTM, CDR2 ANQGSEA. The CDR3 DNA sequence: TGCAGCGTTGTAGGGGGGCAGGCAGATACGCAGTATTTT. It yields the protein CSVVGGQADTQYF.

This clonotype has just a few counts. The chain links TRBV20-1 to TRBJ1-1; TRBD1 is a possible D gene (6 bases). This CDR3 has 16 amino acids. V was clipped by 3 bases and J by 0 bases, with 17 bases between them. Germline lookup yields CDR1 DFQATT and CDR2 SNEGSKA (reference sequence). The CDR3 region has the DNA TGCAGTGCTAGGGGCCCCGGGGGGGGCTTGAACACTGAAGCTTTCTTT. Its translation: CSARGPGGGLNTEAFF.

This rearrangement joins TRBV27 to TRBJ1-3; perhaps TRBD1 as D (5 bases). This CDR3 is 17 amino acids long. Trimming pared 6 bases from V and 0 bases from J, leaving 18 bases between. Germline CDR1 and CDR2: MNHEY and SMNVEV (reference sequence). CDR3 loop: CASRPNRDWSSGNTIYF. The CDR3 nucleotides read TGTGCCAGCAGACCCAACCGGGACTGGAGCTCTGGAAACACCATATATTTT.

This clonotype appeared a few times. The gene calls are TRBV20-1 and TRBJ2-7; a weak D match, TRBD2 (6 bases). The ends were cut back, 0 bases at V and 2 bases at J, with 14 bases in the middle. CDR3 length: 15 amino acids. CDR1 is DFQATT and CDR2 is SNEGSKA in the germline V gene (reference sequence). The CDR3 DNA reads as TGCAGTGCTAGAGATTCCGGGAGCCGCCCCTACGAGCAGTACTTC. Residues: CSARDSGSRPYEQYF.

The V and J genes are TRBV20-1 and TRBJ2-7, with TRBD2 identical over 10 bases. With 6 bases clipped from V and 3 bases from J, the junction kept 5 bases outside the gene matches. The length of the CDR3 is 13 residues. Germline-derived CDR1 and CDR2 are DFQATT and SNEGSKA (reference sequence). CDR3 bases: TGCAGTGCCCCCCGGACTAGCGGCTACGAGCAGTACTTC. Amino acid sequence: CSAPRTSGYEQYF.

V gene TRBV12-3 or TRBV12-4 combines with J gene TRBJ2-2; TRBD2 matches 7 bases. The CDR3 totals 13 residues. V shed 6 bases and J 6 bases; nucleotides not matched to a gene: 4. CDR3: CASSPGLAGELFF. CDR3 nucleotide sequence: TGTGCCAGCAGCCCCGGACTAGCCGGGGAGCTGTTTTTT.

The rearrangement joins TRBV23-1 to TRBJ2-2; 10 bases fit TRBD2. TRBV23-1 is an ORF, with its function uncertain. The CDR3 length is 19 residues. After removal of 0 bases from V and 5 bases from J, the junction contained 12 bases not matched to a gene. CDR3 sequence (DNA): TGCGCCAGCAGTCAATCGGGACTAGCGACCCACCGGTGGACCGGGGAGCTGTTTTTT. Translating gives CASSQSGLATHRWTGELFF.

CDR3 nucleotide sequence: TGTGCCAGCAGACCCGGACTCTACAGTCCCGGGGGCGGGGAGCTGTTTTTT. It is translated as CASRPGLYSPGGGELFF. The chain links TRBV6-1 to TRBJ2-2, with D maybe TRBD2 (6 bases). The CDR3 sequence is 17 residues long. Germline CDR1 and CDR2: MNHNS and SASEGT. With 6 bases removed from V and 7 bases from J, the gap between germline ends came to 24 bases.

The chain employs TRBV6-2 or TRBV6-3 and TRBJ2-1; 9 bases match TRBD2. CDR3 size: 19 residues. The germline V gene has CDR1 MNHEY and CDR2 SVGEGT. Trimming removed 0 bases from V and 3 bases from J; junction bases left unmatched: 12. The CDR3 coding sequence is TGTGCCAGCAGTTACTCCTTGTCGAGGGTAGCGGGAGTCTACAATGAGCAGTTCTTC. Encoded protein: CASSYSLSRVAGVYNEQFF.

The table lists this clonotype with many counts. The chain carries TRBV29-1 and TRBJ2-5, with 10 bases identical to TRBD1. V gave up 2 bases and J gave up 5 bases; unmatched junction bases: 2. This CDR3 contains 13 residues. Germline CDR1 is SQVTM and CDR2 is ANQGSEA. CDR3 nucleotide sequence: TGCAGCGTTGAAAAGGGACAGGGGGAGACCCAGTACTTC. It is translated as CSVEKGQGETQYF.

This clonotype was detected only a few times. The gene calls are TRBV5-1 and TRBJ2-7; possibly TRBD1 for D (6 bases). Trimming stripped 1 base from V and 5 bases from J, with 10 bases between. Germline V lookup: CDR1 SGHRS, CDR2 YFSETQ. The CDR3 spans 13 residues. In DNA, the CDR3 is TGCGCCAGCAGCTTGACAGGGATCCACGAGCAGTACTTC. Translation: CASSLTGIHEQYF.

This clonotype has more than one count but fewer than ten. V gene TRBV25-1 combines with J gene TRBJ1-5, with D maybe TRBD1 (6 bases). V lost 3 bases, J lost 9 bases, and 18 bases lay in between. CDR3 length: 15 residues. Germline values: CDR1 MGHDK, CDR2 SYGVNS. The CDR3 DNA follows: TGTGCCAGCAGTGAGACCCGCGCAGGGGCCGGGCCCCAGCATTTT. Translation: CASSETRAGAGPQHF.

This clonotype was recorded at least ten times. The chain links TRBV28 to TRBJ2-1, with D possibly matching TRBD2 (7 bases). CDR1 and CDR2 from the germline V gene are MDHEN and SYDVKM. This CDR3 has 14 amino acids. The germline V and J ends were trimmed by 7 bases and 0 bases, with 10 bases remaining between them. The CDR3 sequence is CASKGGGSYNEQFF. The CDR3 DNA is TGTGCCAGCAAGGGAGGGGGCTCCTACAATGAGCAGTTCTTC.

This clonotype was seen many times. The chain links TRBV12-3 or TRBV12-4 to TRBJ2-1; 7 positions agree with TRBD2. With V trimmed by 6 bases and J by 9 bases, 5 bases remained unmatched. CDR3 length equals 12 residues. CDR3 region: CASRPPGGEQFF. The CDR3 DNA reads TGTGCCAGCAGACCTCCGGGAGGTGAGCAGTTCTTC.